The clone carrying this T cell receptor beta chain was recorded only once. Its antigen is undetermined. This sample was included in a study of cytomegalovirus exposure and HLA in healthy donors. PCR primers comprised 60 Vbeta and 13 Jbeta primers. Produced via immunoSEQ multiplex PCR; TCRdb's table is partial and in-frame only. The sample records 130,000 to 150,000 clones, around 67% being singletons. This CDR3 is built from 13 residues. V was pared by 5 bases and J by 6 bases, with 11 bases between. Germline assignment: CDR1 MNHEY and CDR2 SVGAGI. The study, taken as a whole, reports: Previously analyzed data showed that most TCR beta V segments were productive at a frequency of about 87% or about 30%. TCR beta chain V- and J-gene trimming was linked, in a later analysis, to a missense variant in DCLRE1C. Later, an analysis found that common viral pathogens appeared to be linked with several of the most significant clusters.

The TCR originated in a man between 18 and 35 years old in good health and CMV-seropositive. V is TRBV6-5 and J is TRBJ1-5; D uncertain. Sequencing used PBMCs. In DNA form, the CDR3 reads TGTGCCAGCAGTAGATCGGGTGGTCAGCCCCAGCATTTT. Its protein is CASSRSGGQPQHF.